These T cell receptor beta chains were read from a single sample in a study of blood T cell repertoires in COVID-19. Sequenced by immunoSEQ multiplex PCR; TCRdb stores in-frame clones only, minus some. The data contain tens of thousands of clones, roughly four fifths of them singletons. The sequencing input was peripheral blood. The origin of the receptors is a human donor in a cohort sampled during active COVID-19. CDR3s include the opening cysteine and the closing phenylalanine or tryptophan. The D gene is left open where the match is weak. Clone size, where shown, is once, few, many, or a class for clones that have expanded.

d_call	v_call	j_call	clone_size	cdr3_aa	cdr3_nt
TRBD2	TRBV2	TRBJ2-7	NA	CASSERLAGAILYEQYF	TGTGCCAGCAGTGAAAGACTAGCGGGGGCCATACTCTACGAGCAGTACTTC
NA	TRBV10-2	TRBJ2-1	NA	CASSEQGSYNEQFF	TGCGCCAGCAGTGAGCAGGGGTCCTACAATGAGCAGTTCTTC
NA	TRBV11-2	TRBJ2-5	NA	CASSFGGKETQYF	TGTGCCAGCAGCTTCGGCGGGAAAGAGACCCAGTACTTC
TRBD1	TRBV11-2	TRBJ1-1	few	CASSLVGDWTGHEAFF	TGTGCCAGCAGCTTAGTAGGGGATTGGACAGGGCATGAAGCTTTCTTT
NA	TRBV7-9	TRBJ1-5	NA	CASSRGAPGQGFNQPQHF	TGTGCCAGCAGCCGAGGGGCTCCGGGACAAGGCTTCAATCAGCCCCAGCATTTT
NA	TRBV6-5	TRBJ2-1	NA	CASSFFQGPQFF	TGTGCCAGCAGTTTCTTCCAGGGCCCCCAGTTCTTC
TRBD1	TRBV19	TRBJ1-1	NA	CASVDRGNTEAFF	TGTGCCAGTGTGGACAGGGGAAACACTGAAGCTTTCTTT
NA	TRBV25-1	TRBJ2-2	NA	CASSATGNTGELFF	TGTGCCAGCAGTGCCACAGGCAACACCGGGGAGCTGTTTTTT
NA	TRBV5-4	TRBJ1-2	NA	CASSQTVGSGYTF	TGTGCCAGCAGCCAAACGGTGGGGAGTGGCTACACCTTC
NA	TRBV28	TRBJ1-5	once	CASSSPGGRLPQHF	TGTGCCAGCAGTTCCCCCGGGGGGCGTCTGCCCCAGCATTTT
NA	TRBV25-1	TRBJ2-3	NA	CASSDPSETTATSTQYF	TGTGCCAGCAGTGACCCCTCGGAGACGACCGCCACCAGTACGCAGTATTTT
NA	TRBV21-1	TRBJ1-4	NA	CASSKGRYRGEKLFF	TGTGCCAGCAGCAAAGGACGGTACAGGGGAGAAAAACTGTTTTTT
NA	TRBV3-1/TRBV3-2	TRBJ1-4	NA	CASSQRGGDEKLFF	TGTGCCAGCAGCCAACGGGGGGGAGATGAAAAACTGTTTTTT
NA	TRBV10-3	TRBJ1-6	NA	CAISPTGLENSPLHF	TGTGCCATCAGCCCAACAGGGCTGGAAAATTCACCCCTCCACTTT
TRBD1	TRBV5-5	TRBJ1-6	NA	CASSSDRGVSPLHF	TGTGCCAGCAGTTCGGACAGGGGGGTCTCACCCCTCCACTTT
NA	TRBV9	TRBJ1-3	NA	CASSVDDNSGNTIYF	TGTGCCAGCAGCGTAGATGACAACTCTGGAAACACCATATATTTT